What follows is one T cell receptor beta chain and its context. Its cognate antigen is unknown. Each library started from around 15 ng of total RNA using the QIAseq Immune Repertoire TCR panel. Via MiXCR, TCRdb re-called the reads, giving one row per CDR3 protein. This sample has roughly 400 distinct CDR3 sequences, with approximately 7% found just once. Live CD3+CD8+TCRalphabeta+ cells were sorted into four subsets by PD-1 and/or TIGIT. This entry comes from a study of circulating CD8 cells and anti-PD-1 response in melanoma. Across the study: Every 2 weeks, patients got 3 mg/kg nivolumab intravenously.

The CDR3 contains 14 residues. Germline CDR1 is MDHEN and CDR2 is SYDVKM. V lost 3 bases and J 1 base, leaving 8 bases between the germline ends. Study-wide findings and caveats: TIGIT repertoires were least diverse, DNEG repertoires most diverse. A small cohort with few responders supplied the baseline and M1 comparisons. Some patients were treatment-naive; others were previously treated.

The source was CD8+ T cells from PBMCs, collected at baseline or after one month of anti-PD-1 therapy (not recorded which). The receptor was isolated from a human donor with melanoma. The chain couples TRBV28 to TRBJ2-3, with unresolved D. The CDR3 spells CASSFLQGTDTQYF. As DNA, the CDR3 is TGTGCCAGCAGTTTCCTTCAGGGCACAGATACGCAGTATTTT.